This section outlines one TCR beta chain sequence together with its context. Its specificity is not known. Specified treatment: skin biopsy from PPD injection site in Mantoux-positive individual. Unsorted total RNA, roughly 1 to 1000 ng, was DNase treated before reverse transcription. Individuals with a positive Mantoux test gave biopsies from PPD-injected skin. This record belongs to a study of naive and memory T cell subsets. Alpha and beta constant region primers primed reverse transcription for blood and skin samples. One entry per CDR3 protein results from TCRdb running MiXCR on the UMI-ligation and nested PCR reads. Of fewer than 20,000 distinct CDR3 sequences detected, 8.5% to 10% appear once; the ten largest clones hold around 7%. The V end lost 5 bases, the J end lost 0 bases, and 20 bases lay between the germline ends. The CDR3 contains 18 residues. CDR1 is ENHRY, CDR2 SYGVKD, per germline.

Findings and caveats of the study: TCR transcript changes with activation or differentiation may affect this RNA method.

Here the sequenced sample was skin, taken from a tuberculin skin test site. The V gene is TRBV10-3, the J gene TRBJ1-5; perhaps TRBD1 as D (6 bases). The receptor was derived from an adult in good health. CDR3 nucleotide sequence: TGTGCCATCAGTTCAGGGGAGGAGGCAGGGAATAGCAATCAGCCCCAGCATTTT. It is translated as CAISSGEEAGNSNQPQHF.